A selection of T cell receptor beta chains follows, all from one sample in a study of blood T cell repertoires in COVID-19. Clones were sequenced by immunoSEQ multiplex PCR, and TCRdb holds only the in-frame ones, with some missing. Of approximately 500,000 clones in the sample, 85% to 90% were seen once. Sequenced input: peripheral blood. These receptors came from a woman aged 45-59 years with COVID-19, enrolled during active disease. Each CDR3 is given with its conserved first and last residue. Fields, in order: clone size, J gene, D gene, V gene, CDR3 protein, CDR3 DNA. A D gene is named only where the DNA matches it firmly. Expanded clones get a size class; other rows say once, few or many, or leave the size out.

- TRBJ2-2 - TRBV9 CASSSTRGPGELFF TGTGCCAGCAGCTCGACCAGGGGCCCCGGGGAGCTGTTTTTT
- TRBJ2-1 TRBD2 TRBV2 CASSELGLGMNEQFF TGTGCCAGCAGTGAATTGGGACTAGGTATGAATGAGCAGTTCTTC
- TRBJ1-2 TRBD1 TRBV19 CASTQGQGDVYTF TGTGCCAGTACCCAGGGACAGGGAGACGTCTACACCTTC
few TRBJ1-1 TRBD1 TRBV29-1 CSVEGTGYTEAFF TGCAGCGTTGAAGGGACAGGGTACACTGAAGCTTTCTTT
- TRBJ1-2 - TRBV5-6 CASKVGGDYGYTF TGTGCCAGCAAGGTTGGGGGGGACTATGGCTACACCTTC
- TRBJ2-4 TRBD2 TRBV5-6 CASSSGGGNIQYF TGTGCCAGCAGCTCCGGCGGGGGTAACATTCAGTACTTC
- TRBJ1-3 - TRBV7-9 CASSGTGNTIYF TGTGCCAGCAGCGGGACAGGAAACACCATATATTTT
- TRBJ2-7 TRBD1 TRBV13 CASSLRQGLYEQYF TGTGCCAGCAGCTTGAGACAGGGGCTCTACGAGCAGTACTTC
- TRBJ1-2 TRBD1 TRBV6-1 CASSEDRGSGKGTF TGTGCCAGCAGTGAGGACAGGGGCTCCGGAAAGGGGACCTTC
- TRBJ2-5 - TRBV7-3 CASSSLGGRGETQYF TGTGCCAGCAGCTCCCTTGGGGGCCGGGGAGAGACCCAGTACTTC
- TRBJ1-1 - TRBV12-3/TRBV12-4 CASQTRTEAFF TGTGCCAGCCAAACCAGAACTGAAGCTTTCTTT